A selection of T cell receptor beta chains follows, all from one sample in a study of blood T cell repertoires in COVID-19. Sequencing was performed with immunoSEQ multiplex PCR; in TCRdb, only in-frame clones are kept and a portion is missing. The sample carries around 320,000 clones, approximately 90% recorded once. Material: peripheral blood. The origin of the receptors is a man aged 18 to 30 with active or convalescent COVID-19. CDR3s include the opening cysteine and the closing phenylalanine or tryptophan. The D gene is left open where the match is weak. Where a row states a size, it is once, few, many or the class of an expanded clone; other rows omit it.

V gene	J gene	D gene	clone size	CDR3 DNA	CDR3 protein
TRBV27	TRBJ2-2	.	.	TGTGCCAGCAGTAAAACAGGGATCGACACCGGGGAGCTGTTTTTT	CASSKTGIDTGELFF
TRBV6-2/TRBV6-3	TRBJ1-5	TRBD1	.	TGTGCCAGCAGTCGCCGGGACAGGGGCAATCAGCCCCAGCATTTT	CASSRRDRGNQPQHF
TRBV4-1	TRBJ2-1	TRBD1	.	TGCGCCAGCAGATTGTCCGGGACAGGGGACTACAATGAGCAGTTCTTC	CASRLSGTGDYNEQFF
TRBV13	TRBJ1-1	.	few	TGTGCCAGCAGCTCACGGGGGGTGAGGGTTGTGGCGAACACTGAAGCTTTCTTT	CASSSRGVRVVANTEAFF
TRBV5-6	TRBJ2-1	TRBD2	.	TGTGCCAGCAGCTTGACCCGGGAGGCCTACAATGAGCAGTTCTTC	CASSLTREAYNEQFF
TRBV15	TRBJ1-2	.	.	TGTGCCACCAGCAAACGAAGCGACAGTCGGTCTAACTATGGCTACACCTTC	CATSKRSDSRSNYGYTF
TRBV9	TRBJ1-4	TRBD1	.	TGTGCCAGCAGCGTACCCCGCGGGACAGGGGATGAAAAACTGTTTTTT	CASSVPRGTGDEKLFF
TRBV6-5	TRBJ1-1	.	.	TGTGCCAGCACTATCTCGGGGGGGGAGACCGAAGCTTTCTTT	CASTISGGETEAFF
TRBV5-4	TRBJ2-1	TRBD1	.	TGTGCCAGCAGCCCTACAGGGGGTGGAACGTACAATGAGCAGTTCTTC	CASSPTGGGTYNEQFF
TRBV18	TRBJ2-1	.	.	TGTGCCAGCTCACTGGGTGATGAGAGGTGGCAGTTCTTC	CASSLGDERWQFF
TRBV9	TRBJ2-1	.	few	TGTGCCAGCAGCGTAGGGAGCTCCTACAATGAGCAGTTCTTC	CASSVGSSYNEQFF
TRBV20-1	TRBJ2-5	TRBD2	.	TGCAGTGCTAGTTTAGCGGGAGTGGATGAGACCCAGTACTTC	CSASLAGVDETQYF
TRBV6-1	TRBJ1-6	.	.	TGTGCCAGCAGTGAATGGTTCAGGGAACAGGGACATTCACCCCTCCACTTT	CASSEWFREQGHSPLHF
TRBV25-1	TRBJ1-6	.	.	TGTGCCAGCAGTGTCGCCAGTTATTCACCCCTCCACTTT	CASSVASYSPLHF
TRBV6-5	TRBJ2-7	.	.	TGTGCCAGCAGTTACATGGGGACTCCCGACGAGCAGTACTTC	CASSYMGTPDEQYF
TRBV3-1/TRBV3-2	TRBJ2-4	.	.	TGTGCCAGCAGCTTACAGGGAACCAAAAACATTCAGTACTTC	CASSLQGTKNIQYF
TRBV27	TRBJ1-4	.	.	TGTGCCAGCAGTCTCTCTGGGGCAGACATGAAGGTTTTT	CASSLSGADMKVF
TRBV5-6	TRBJ2-7	TRBD2	once	TGTGCCAGCAGCCAGGGACTAGCGGGGCTGGGGGAGCAGTACTTC	CASSQGLAGLGEQYF
TRBV24-1	TRBJ2-2	TRBD1	once	TGTGCCACCAGTGCCGGGACAGGGGGCACCGGGGAGCTGTTTTTT	CATSAGTGGTGELFF
TRBV11-1	TRBJ1-6	TRBD1	.	TGTGCCAGCAGCTTGACAGGGGGACCTCGGGATTCACCCCTCCACTTT	CASSLTGGPRDSPLHF
TRBV5-1	TRBJ2-1	TRBD2	.	TGCGCCAGCAGCCTTGTGACTAGCGGGGTCTACAATGAGCAGTTCTTC	CASSLVTSGVYNEQFF
TRBV5-1	TRBJ2-1	.	few	TGCGCCAGCAGCTTGGCGGGGGACAATGAGCAGTTCTTC	CASSLAGDNEQFF
TRBV15	TRBJ1-4	.	.	TGTGCCACCAGCAGGGATATCGTACGGGATGCAACTAATGAAAAACTGTTTTTT	CATSRDIVRDATNEKLFF
TRBV27	TRBJ1-1	.	.	TGTGCCAGCAGTTGGCTGTTGAACACTGAAGCTTTCTTT	CASSWLLNTEAFF
TRBV4-1	TRBJ1-5	.	.	TGCGCCAGCAGCCATGGGGGGAATAGCAATCAGCCCCAGCATTTT	CASSHGGNSNQPQHF
TRBV7-8	TRBJ2-3	TRBD2	.	TGTGCCAGCAGCTTAGTGTTCGGAGCGGGGGGGGACACAGATACGCAGTATTTT	CASSLVFGAGGDTDTQYF
TRBV6-6	TRBJ2-3	.	.	TGTGCCAGCCGAGATATAGAGCGAAATACGCAGTATTTT	CASRDIERNTQYF
TRBV11-2	TRBJ1-1	.	.	TGTGCCAGCAGCAAAACCCCAGGGATGAACACTGAAGCTTTCTTT	CASSKTPGMNTEAFF
TRBV4-1	TRBJ2-7	TRBD2	once	TGCGCCAGCAGCCAAGGACCAGCGGGAGGAGCCTACGAGCAGTACTTC	CASSQGPAGGAYEQYF
TRBV4-3	TRBJ1-4	TRBD1	.	TGCGCCAGCAGCCAAGACTGGACAGGGGGTAATGAAAAACTGTTTTTT	CASSQDWTGGNEKLFF
TRBV7-9	TRBJ1-2	.	.	TGTGCCAGCACCGACAACGCCGGCTATGGCTACACCTTC	CASTDNAGYGYTF
TRBV29-1	TRBJ2-1	TRBD2	once	TGCAGCGCCCAAGTGGCTAGCGGGAATGAGCAGTTCTTC	CSAQVASGNEQFF
TRBV21-1	TRBJ2-6	.	.	TGTGCCAGCAGCAAATCTTCTGGGGCCAACGTCCTGACTTTC	CASSKSSGANVLTF
TRBV4-1	TRBJ2-3	.	.	TGCGCCAGCAGCCAAAAACACCGGGTCCGCACAGATACGCAGTATTTT	CASSQKHRVRTDTQYF
TRBV10-2	TRBJ2-5	TRBD2	.	TGCGCCAGCAGTCTAGCGGGGGGGCCAGATACCCAGTACTTC	CASSLAGGPDTQYF
TRBV6-5	TRBJ2-2	TRBD1	few	TGTGCCAGCAGCCCCGGACAGGATACCGGGGAGCTGTTTTTT	CASSPGQDTGELFF
TRBV7-3	TRBJ1-2	.	.	TGTGCCAGCAGCTTGCTACCCCAATCGGGGAAGTATGGCTACACCTTC	CASSLLPQSGKYGYTF
TRBV7-9	TRBJ2-2	TRBD1	.	TGTGCCACGTTACAGGGGGCGGTCACCGGGGAGCTGTTTTTT	CATLQGAVTGELFF
TRBV5-1	TRBJ2-5	TRBD2	.	TGCGCCAGCAGCTTGTATGGGGGGGGCCAAGAGACCCAGTACTTC	CASSLYGGGQETQYF
TRBV16	TRBJ2-1	.	.	TGTGCCAGCAGTCCGTCCCACCTTCGGGGGCAGTTCTTC	CASSPSHLRGQFF
TRBV7-3	TRBJ2-1	TRBD2	.	TGTGCCAGCAGCGCCGTGTCGGGAGGGCGGGATGAGCAGTTCTTC	CASSAVSGGRDEQFF
TRBV10-3	TRBJ1-5	.	.	TGTGCCATCAGTGAGTCGACCCGCGGAGACCAGCCCCAGCATTTT	CAISESTRGDQPQHF
TRBV12-3/TRBV12-4	TRBJ2-1	.	few	TGTGCCAGCAGTTTAGCCCTGGAGCAGTTCTTC	CASSLALEQFF
TRBV5-1	TRBJ1-1	.	.	TGCGCCAGCAGCTTGCGGCCAGGGCTGAACACTGAAGCTTTCTTT	CASSLRPGLNTEAFF
TRBV9	TRBJ2-1	TRBD2	.	TGTGCCAGCAGCCCCCGACGGGGGGGGGTATACAATGAGCAGTTCTTC	CASSPRRGGVYNEQFF
TRBV29-1	TRBJ2-7	TRBD2	.	TGCAGCGCCGGGACTAGCAGAAGCTACGAGCAGTACTTC	CSAGTSRSYEQYF
TRBV11-2	TRBJ1-2	.	.	TGTGCCAGCAGCTCCCGGGACAAGATCTATGGCTACACCTTC	CASSSRDKIYGYTF
TRBV24-1	TRBJ2-3	.	.	TGTGCCACCTCGGCAGGGCATTGGGGTGGCACAGATACGCAGTATTTT	CATSAGHWGGTDTQYF
TRBV9	TRBJ2-3	TRBD2	.	TGTGCCAGCACCTTTAGCGGGAGAAACACAGATACGCAGTATTTT	CASTFSGRNTDTQYF
TRBV11-2	TRBJ2-2	.	.	TGTGCCAGCAGCCCAACGCGGGGATCCGGGGAGCTGTTTTTT	CASSPTRGSGELFF
TRBV7-9	TRBJ2-1	TRBD2	.	TGTGCCAGCAGTCATACTAGCGGTCCATCCTACAATGAGCAGTTCTTC	CASSHTSGPSYNEQFF
TRBV4-3	TRBJ1-5	.	.	TGCGCCAGCAGCCAAGTTATACACAATCAGCCCCAGCATTTT	CASSQVIHNQPQHF
TRBV2	TRBJ2-4	TRBD1	few	TGTGCCAGCAGTAGTGAACAGGGGGCCAAAAACATTCAGTACTTC	CASSSEQGAKNIQYF
TRBV7-7	TRBJ2-1	TRBD2	.	TGTGCCAGCAGCCGCTGGACTAGCAGTAATGAGCAGTTCTTC	CASSRWTSSNEQFF
TRBV19	TRBJ1-6	TRBD1	.	TGTGCCAGTAGTACCCAAGGGACAGGGGGTTCACCCCTCCACTTT	CASSTQGTGGSPLHF
TRBV10-2	TRBJ2-6	TRBD1	.	TGCGCCAGCAGAACAGGGGGCTCTGGGGCCAACGTCCTGACTTTC	CASRTGGSGANVLTF
TRBV5-1	TRBJ2-2	TRBD2	.	TGCGCCAGCAGCTTGATAGCGGGAGCTTCCGGGGAGCTGTTTTTT	CASSLIAGASGELFF